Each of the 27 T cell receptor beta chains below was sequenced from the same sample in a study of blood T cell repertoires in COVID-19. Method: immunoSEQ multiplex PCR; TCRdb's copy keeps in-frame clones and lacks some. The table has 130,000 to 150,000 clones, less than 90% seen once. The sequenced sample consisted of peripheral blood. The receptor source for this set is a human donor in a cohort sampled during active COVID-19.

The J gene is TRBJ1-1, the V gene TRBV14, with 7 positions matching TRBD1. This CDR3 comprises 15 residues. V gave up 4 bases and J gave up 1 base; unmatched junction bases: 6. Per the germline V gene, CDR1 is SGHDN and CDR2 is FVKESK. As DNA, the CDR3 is TGTGCCAGCAGCCCCTTTGGGACAGAGAACACTGAAGCTTTCTTT. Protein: CASSPFGTENTEAFF.

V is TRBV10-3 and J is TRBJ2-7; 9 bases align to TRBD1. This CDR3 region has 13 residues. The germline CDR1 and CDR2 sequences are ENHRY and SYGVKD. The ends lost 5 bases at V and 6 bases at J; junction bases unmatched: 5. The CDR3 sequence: CAISRDRDTEQYF. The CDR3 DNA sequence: TGTGCCATCAGTCGGGACAGGGATACCGAGCAGTACTTC.

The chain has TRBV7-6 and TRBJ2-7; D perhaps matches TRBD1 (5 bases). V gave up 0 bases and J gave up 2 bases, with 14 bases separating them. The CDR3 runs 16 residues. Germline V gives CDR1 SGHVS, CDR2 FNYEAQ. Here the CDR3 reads CASSLAGQGLPYEQYF. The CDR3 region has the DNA TGTGCCAGCAGCTTAGCGGGCCAGGGTTTACCCTACGAGCAGTACTTC.

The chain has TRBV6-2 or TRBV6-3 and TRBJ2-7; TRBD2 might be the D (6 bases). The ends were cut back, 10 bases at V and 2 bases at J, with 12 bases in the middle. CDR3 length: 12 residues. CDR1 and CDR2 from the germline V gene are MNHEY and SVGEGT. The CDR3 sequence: CATSGHTYEQYF. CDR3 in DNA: TGTGCCACCAGCGGGCACACCTACGAGCAGTACTTC.

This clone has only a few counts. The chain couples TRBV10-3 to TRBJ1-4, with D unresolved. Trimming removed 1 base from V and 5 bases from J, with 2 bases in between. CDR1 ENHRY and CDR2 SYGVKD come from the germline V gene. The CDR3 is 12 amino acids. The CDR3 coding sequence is TGTGCCATCAGTGAGTTAAATGAAAAACTGTTTTTT. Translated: CAISELNEKLFF.

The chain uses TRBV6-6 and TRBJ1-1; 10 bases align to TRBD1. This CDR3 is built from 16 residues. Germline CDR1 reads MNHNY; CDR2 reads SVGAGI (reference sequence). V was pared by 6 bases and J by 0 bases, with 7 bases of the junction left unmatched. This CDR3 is CASSPPGQGMNTEAFF. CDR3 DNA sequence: TGTGCCAGCAGCCCCCCGGGACAGGGGATGAACACTGAAGCTTTCTTT.

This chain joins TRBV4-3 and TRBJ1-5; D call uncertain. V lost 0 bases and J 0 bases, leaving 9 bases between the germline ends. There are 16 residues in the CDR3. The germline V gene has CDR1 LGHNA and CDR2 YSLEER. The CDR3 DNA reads TGCGCCAGCAGCCAAGATCGAGGGAATAGCAATCAGCCCCAGCATTTT. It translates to CASSQDRGNSNQPQHF.

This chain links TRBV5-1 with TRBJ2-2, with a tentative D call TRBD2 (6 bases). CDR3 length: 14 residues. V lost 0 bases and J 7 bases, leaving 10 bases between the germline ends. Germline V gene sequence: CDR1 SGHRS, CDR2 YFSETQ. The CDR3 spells CASSLDPGGGELFF. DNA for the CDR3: TGCGCCAGCAGCTTGGATCCCGGGGGCGGGGAGCTGTTTTTT.

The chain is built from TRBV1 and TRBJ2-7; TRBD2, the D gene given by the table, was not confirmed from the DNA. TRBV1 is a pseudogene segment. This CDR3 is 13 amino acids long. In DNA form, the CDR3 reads TGCACCAGCAGCCAAGGGAAGCTAGGCGAGCAGTACTTC. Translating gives CTSSQGKLGEQYF.

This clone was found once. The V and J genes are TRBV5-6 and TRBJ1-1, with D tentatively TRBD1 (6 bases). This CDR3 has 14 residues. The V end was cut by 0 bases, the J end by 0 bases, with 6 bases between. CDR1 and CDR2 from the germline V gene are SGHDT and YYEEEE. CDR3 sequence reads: CASSLDRVNTEAFF. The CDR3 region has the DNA TGTGCCAGCAGCTTGGACAGGGTGAACACTGAAGCTTTCTTT.

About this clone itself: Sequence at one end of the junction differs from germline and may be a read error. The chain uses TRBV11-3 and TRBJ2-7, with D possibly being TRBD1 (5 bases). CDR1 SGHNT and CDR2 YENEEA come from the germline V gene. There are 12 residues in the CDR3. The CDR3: CASSLAKDTPNF. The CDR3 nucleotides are TGTGCCAGCAGCTTAGCTAAGGACACCCCCAACTTC.

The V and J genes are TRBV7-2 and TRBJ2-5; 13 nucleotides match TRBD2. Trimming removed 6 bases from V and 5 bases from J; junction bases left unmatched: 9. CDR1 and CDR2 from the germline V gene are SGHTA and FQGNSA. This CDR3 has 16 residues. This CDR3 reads CASRTSGGASSETQYF. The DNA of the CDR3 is TGTGCCAGCAGAACTAGCGGGGGGGCCTCATCGGAGACCCAGTACTTC.

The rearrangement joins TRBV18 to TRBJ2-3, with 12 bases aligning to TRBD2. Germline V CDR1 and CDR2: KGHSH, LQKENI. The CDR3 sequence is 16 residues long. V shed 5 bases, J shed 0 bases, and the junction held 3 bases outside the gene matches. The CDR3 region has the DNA TGTGCCAGCTCATTCGGACTAGCGGGGAGCACAGATACGCAGTATTTT. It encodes CASSFGLAGSTDTQYF.

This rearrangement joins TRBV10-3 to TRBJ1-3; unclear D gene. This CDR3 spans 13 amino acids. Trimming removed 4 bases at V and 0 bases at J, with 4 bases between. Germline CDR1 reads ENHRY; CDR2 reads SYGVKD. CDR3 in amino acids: CAISAVSGNTIYF. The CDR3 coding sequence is TGTGCCATCAGTGCCGTCTCTGGAAACACCATATATTTT.

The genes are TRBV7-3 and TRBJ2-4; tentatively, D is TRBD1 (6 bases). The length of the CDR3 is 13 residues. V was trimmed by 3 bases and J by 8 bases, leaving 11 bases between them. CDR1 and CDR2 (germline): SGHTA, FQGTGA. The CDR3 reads CASSLTGWDIQYF. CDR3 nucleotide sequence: TGTGCCAGCAGCTTGACAGGTTGGGACATTCAGTACTTC.

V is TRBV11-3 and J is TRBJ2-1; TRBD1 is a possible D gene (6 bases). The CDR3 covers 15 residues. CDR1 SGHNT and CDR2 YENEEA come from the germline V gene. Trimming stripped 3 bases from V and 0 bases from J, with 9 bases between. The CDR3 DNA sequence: TGTGCCAGCAGCTTTAGGGGGAGCTCCTACAATGAGCAGTTCTTC. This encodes CASSFRGSSYNEQFF.

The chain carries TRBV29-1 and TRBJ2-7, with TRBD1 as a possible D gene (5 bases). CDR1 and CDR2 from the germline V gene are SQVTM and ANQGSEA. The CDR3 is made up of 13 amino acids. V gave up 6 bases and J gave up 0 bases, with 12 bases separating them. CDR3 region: CSVAQGYSYEQYF. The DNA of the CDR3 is TGCAGCGTCGCCCAGGGCTACTCCTACGAGCAGTACTTC.

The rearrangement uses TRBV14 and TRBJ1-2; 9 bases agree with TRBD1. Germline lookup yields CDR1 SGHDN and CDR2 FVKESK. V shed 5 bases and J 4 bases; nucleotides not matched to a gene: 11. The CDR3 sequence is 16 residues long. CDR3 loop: CASSVPGQGLGYGYTF. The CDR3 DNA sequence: TGTGCCAGCAGCGTACCGGGACAGGGCTTGGGCTATGGCTACACCTTC.

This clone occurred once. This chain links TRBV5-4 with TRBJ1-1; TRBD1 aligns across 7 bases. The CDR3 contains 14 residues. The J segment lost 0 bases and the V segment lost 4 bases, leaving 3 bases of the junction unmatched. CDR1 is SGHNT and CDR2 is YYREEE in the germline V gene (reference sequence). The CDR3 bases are TGTGCCAGCAGCCCGGACAGGATGAACACTGAAGCTTTCTTT. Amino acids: CASSPDRMNTEAFF.

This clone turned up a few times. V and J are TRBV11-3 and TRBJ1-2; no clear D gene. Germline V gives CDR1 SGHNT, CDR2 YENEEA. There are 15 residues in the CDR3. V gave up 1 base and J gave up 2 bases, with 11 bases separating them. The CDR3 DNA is TGTGCCAGCAGCTTAGTGAGCGGATGGAACTATGGCTACACCTTC. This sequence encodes CASSLVSGWNYGYTF.

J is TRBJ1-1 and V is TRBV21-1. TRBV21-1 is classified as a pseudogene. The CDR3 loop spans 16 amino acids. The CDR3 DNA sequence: TGTGCCAGCAGCAAGTGGCGGGCGGGTATGAACACTGAAGCTTTCTTT. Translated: CASSKWRAGMNTEAFF.

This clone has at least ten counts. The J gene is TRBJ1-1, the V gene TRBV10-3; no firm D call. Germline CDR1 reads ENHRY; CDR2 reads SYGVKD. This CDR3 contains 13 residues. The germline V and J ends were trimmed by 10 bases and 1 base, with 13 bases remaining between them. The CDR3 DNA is TGTGCCAGCAACTTGAGACAGAACACTGAAGCTTTCTTT. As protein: CASNLRQNTEAFF.

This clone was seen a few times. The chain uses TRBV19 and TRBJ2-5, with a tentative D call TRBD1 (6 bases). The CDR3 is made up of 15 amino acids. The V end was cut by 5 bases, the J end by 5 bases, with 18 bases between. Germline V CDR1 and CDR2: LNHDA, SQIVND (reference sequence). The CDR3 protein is CASSQRGSGQETQYF. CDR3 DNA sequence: TGTGCCAGTAGTCAAAGGGGGAGCGGTCAGGAGACCCAGTACTTC.

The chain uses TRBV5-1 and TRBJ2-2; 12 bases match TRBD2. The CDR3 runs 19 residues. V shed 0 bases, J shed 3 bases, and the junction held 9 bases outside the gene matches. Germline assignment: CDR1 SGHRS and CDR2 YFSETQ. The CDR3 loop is CASSLAASGGALDTGELFF. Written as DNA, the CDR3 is TGCGCCAGCAGCTTGGCGGCTAGCGGGGGGGCCTTGGACACCGGGGAGCTGTTTTTT.

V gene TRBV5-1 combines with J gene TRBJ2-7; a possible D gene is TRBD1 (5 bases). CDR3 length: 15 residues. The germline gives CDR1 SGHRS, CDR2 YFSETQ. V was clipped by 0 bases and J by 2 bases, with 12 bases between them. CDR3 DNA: TGCGCCAGCAGCTTGGAAGTGGGGCAGCCCTACGAGCAGTACTTC. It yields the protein CASSLEVGQPYEQYF.

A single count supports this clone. This CDR3 is CASSTGGATGELFF. The CDR3 DNA reads as TGTGCCAGCAGCACAGGGGGCGCAACCGGGGAGCTGTTTTTT. The genes are TRBV11-2 and TRBJ2-2; 9 nucleotides align to TRBD1. This CDR3 is 14 amino acids long. Germline CDR1 reads SGHAT; CDR2 reads FQNNGV. V lost 5 bases to trimming and J lost 5 bases; unmatched junction nucleotides: 3.

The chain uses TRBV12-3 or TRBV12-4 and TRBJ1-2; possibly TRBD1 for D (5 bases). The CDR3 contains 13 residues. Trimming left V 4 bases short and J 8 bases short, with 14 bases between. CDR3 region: CASSSPGRVGYTF. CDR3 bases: TGTGCCAGCAGTTCCCCCGGCAGGGTCGGCTACACCTTC.